This TCR beta chain is from a study of T cell responses to AZD1222 COVID-19 vaccine. General study results and limits: Recipients of two AZD1222 doses showed rising Spike-specific TCR breadth and depth. Sampled repertoires all dated from after the peak T cell response.

Comments on this clone: Its specificity is not known.

Produced via immunoSEQ multiplex PCR; TCRdb's table is partial and in-frame only. The table includes about 180,000 clones, roughly 91% detected once. The specimen comprised peripheral blood, sampled on day 0 of AZD1222 vaccination. The origin of this receptor is an adult in good health.

The CDR3 sequence: CASSTGGTGDSYEQYF. The CDR3 bases are TGTGCCAGCAGTACCGGGGGGACAGGCGATTCCTACGAGCAGTACTTC. The chain couples TRBV28 to TRBJ2-7; tentative D call: TRBD1 (8 bases). Germline V gene data show CDR1 as MDHEN and CDR2 as SYDVKM. The CDR3 has 16 amino acids. With 5 bases removed from V and 1 base from J, the gap between germline ends came to 18 bases.